This T cell receptor (beta chain) was profiled in a study of T cell repertoires in aging, cancer and after chemotherapy. Overall study context: Patients with glioblastoma brain tumors were sampled before and after temozolomide-based therapy. Study findings and constraints: Healthy donors lost TCR diversity with age mainly through richness, cancer patients through richness and evenness. Median generation probability rose over the chemotherapy interval in each cancer cohort, suggesting rebound thymic output. Untreated cancer patients had significantly lower blood TCR diversity than age-matched healthy donors.

Peripheral blood genomic DNA, not sorted cells or RNA, was the template. Multiplex touch-down PCR with TRB-A/B primers amplified rearranged V-D-J TRB sequences. TCRdb reanalysed the multiplex PCR reads using MiXCR and keeps one entry per CDR3 protein. The sample contains thousands of distinct CDR3 sequences, under 70% of which appear only once. CDR1 and CDR2 (germline): MNHEY, SVGAGI. The CDR3 length is 14 residues. V was pared by 6 bases and J by 5 bases, with 5 bases of the junction left unmatched. Points on this clonotype: Its target is not known.

This TCR was sampled from a human donor with a solid tumor. The rearrangement joins TRBV6-5 to TRBJ1-2; 11 nucleotides align to TRBD1. Source material: blood. In nucleotides, the CDR3 is TGTGCCAGCAGCCCCGGGACAGGGGGATATGGCTACACCTTC. Translating gives CASSPGTGGYGYTF.